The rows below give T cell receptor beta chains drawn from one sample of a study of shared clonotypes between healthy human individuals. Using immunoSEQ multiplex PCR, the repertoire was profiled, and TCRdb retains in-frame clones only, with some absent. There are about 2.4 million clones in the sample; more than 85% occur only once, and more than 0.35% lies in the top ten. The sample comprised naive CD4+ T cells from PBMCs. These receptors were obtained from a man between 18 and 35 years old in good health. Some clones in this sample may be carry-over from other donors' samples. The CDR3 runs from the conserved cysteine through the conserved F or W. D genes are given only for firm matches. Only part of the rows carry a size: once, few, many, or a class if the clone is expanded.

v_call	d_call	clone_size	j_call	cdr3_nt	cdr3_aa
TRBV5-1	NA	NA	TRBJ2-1	TGCGCCAGCAGCCCGGGGGACTTGCCCAATGAGCAGTTCTTC	CASSPGDLPNEQFF
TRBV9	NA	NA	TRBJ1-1	TGTGCCAGCAGCGTAGCAGCTACAGGGAACACTGAAGCTTTCTTT	CASSVAATGNTEAFF
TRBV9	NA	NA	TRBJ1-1	TGTGCCAGCAGCGTAAGGACCCCAGCGAACACTGAAGCTTTCTTT	CASSVRTPANTEAFF
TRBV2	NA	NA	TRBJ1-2	TGTGCCAGCAGTGCGCTCAGAACTTATGGCTACACCTTC	CASSALRTYGYTF
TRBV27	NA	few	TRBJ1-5	TGTGCCAGCAGTTTATCGTACAGGGTTGACGATCAGCCCCAGCATTTT	CASSLSYRVDDQPQHF
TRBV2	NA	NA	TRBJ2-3	TGTGCCAGCAGTCCGGGTATAAGCACAGATACGCAGTATTTT	CASSPGISTDTQYF
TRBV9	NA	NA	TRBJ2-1	TGTGCCAGCTCCACAGGAAGGTCCAACGCTATATACAATGAGCAGTTCTTC	CASSTGRSNAIYNEQFF
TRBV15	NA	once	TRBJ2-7	TGTGCCACCAGCAGAGCGGGTTACTACGAGCAGTACTTC	CATSRAGYYEQYF
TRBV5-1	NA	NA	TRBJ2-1	TGCGCCAGCAGCCCGGACACCGACACCTACAATGAGCAGTTCTTC	CASSPDTDTYNEQFF
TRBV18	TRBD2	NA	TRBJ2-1	TGTGCCAGCTCACCACCTAGCGGGAGGGCCCTCAATGAGCAGTTCTTC	CASSPPSGRALNEQFF
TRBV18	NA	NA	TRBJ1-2	TGTGCCAGCTCACCAAATTTCAGTGCTTACTATGGCTACACCTTC	CASSPNFSAYYGYTF
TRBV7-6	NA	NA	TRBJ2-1	TGTGCCAGCAGCTTATCCCGATACAATGAGCAGTTCTTC	CASSLSRYNEQFF
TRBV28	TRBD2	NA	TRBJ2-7	TGTGCCAGCAGTTTGGCGGGAGTGATATACGAGCAGTACTTC	CASSLAGVIYEQYF
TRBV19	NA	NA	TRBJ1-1	TGTGCCAGTACCAAGCCCGGGGCGTTGAACACTGAAGCTTTCTTT	CASTKPGALNTEAFF
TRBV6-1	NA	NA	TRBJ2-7	TGTGCCAGCAGTGTAACGACAGGCCTCTCCTACGAGCAGTACTTC	CASSVTTGLSYEQYF
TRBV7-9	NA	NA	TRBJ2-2	TGTGCCAGCAGCTTGTCAGGGATCACCGGGGAGCTGTTTTTT	CASSLSGITGELFF
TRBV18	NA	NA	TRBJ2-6	TGTGCCAGCTCACATAATGACTACAGCTGGGACACCACCCTCTCTGGGGCCAACGTCCTGACTTTC	CASSHNDYSWDTTLSGANVLTF
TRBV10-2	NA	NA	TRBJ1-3	TGCGCCAGCAGTGACAGGGAAAACTCTGGAAACACCATATATTTT	CASSDRENSGNTIYF
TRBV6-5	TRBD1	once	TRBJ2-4	TGTGCCAGCAGTCGGACAGGACTAGCCAAAAACATTCAGTACTTC	CASSRTGLAKNIQYF
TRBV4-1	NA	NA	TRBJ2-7	TGCGCCAGCAGCCCCCGGCAGAGTGTAGAGTACGAGCAGTACTTC	CASSPRQSVEYEQYF
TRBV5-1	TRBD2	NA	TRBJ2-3	TGCGCCAGCAGCCATAAGACTAGCGGGATGACAGATACGCAGTATTTT	CASSHKTSGMTDTQYF
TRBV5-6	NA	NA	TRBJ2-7	TGTGCCAGCAGCTTGGCGCTCTCCTACGAGCAGTACTTC	CASSLALSYEQYF
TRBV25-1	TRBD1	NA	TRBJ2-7	TGTGCCAGCAGTGATCCGCTTCCGGGACAGGGGCCCCGGGACGAGCAGTACTTC	CASSDPLPGQGPRDEQYF
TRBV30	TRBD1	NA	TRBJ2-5	TGTGCCTGGAGTCGGGGGACAGGGCAAGAGACCCAGTACTTC	CAWSRGTGQETQYF
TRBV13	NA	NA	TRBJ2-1	TGTGCCAGCAGTCAGAATATACGGGGGACAGAATTTACAATTGAGCAGTTCTTC	CASSQNIRGTEFTIEQFF
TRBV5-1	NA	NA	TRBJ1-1	TGCGCCAGCAGCTCCGACCGGGGGAAGAACACTGAAGCTTTCTTT	CASSSDRGKNTEAFF
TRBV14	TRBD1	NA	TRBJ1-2	TGTGCCAGCAGCCCCACTTCTCCGACAGGGTCTGGCTACACCTTC	CASSPTSPTGSGYTF
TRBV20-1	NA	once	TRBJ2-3	TGCAGTGCTAGAGGATATACGCAGTATTTT	CSARGYTQYF
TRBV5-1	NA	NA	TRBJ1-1	TGCGCCAGCAGCTATAATAGGGGCACTGAAGCTTTCTTT	CASSYNRGTEAFF